The 21 T cell receptor beta chains below come from one sample, sequenced in a study of spatial heterogeneity in lung cancer. Time point indicated: sample taken at primary tumor resection. Unsorted tumor, nontumor lung tissue or cryopreserved PBMC supplied the whole RNA. One entry per CDR3 protein results from TCRdb running MiXCR on the 5' RACE reads. The table records under 20,000 distinct CDR3 sequences, about a fifth of them present only once. The sequenced sample was PBMCs, obtained at surgery. Receptors originate from a male donor with early-stage non-small cell lung cancer.

This clonotype showed up just a few times. This chain joins TRBV12-3 or TRBV12-4 and TRBJ1-5, with 7 bases that match TRBD1. J gave up 5 bases and V 4 bases, and 23 bases lay outside the gene matches. The CDR3 extends over 20 amino acids. The CDR3 nucleotides read TGTGCCAGCAGTTATGGCCGCAGGGTAAAGGCCAGGGGGGGAGATCAGCCCCAGCATTTT. Protein sequence: CASSYGRRVKARGGDQPQHF.

V and J are TRBV6-5 and TRBJ2-1; the D gene is possibly TRBD2 (6 bases). The CDR3 extends over 15 amino acids. CDR1 is MNHEY, CDR2 SVGAGI, per germline. V lost 0 bases and J 5 bases, leaving 11 bases between the germline ends. Here the CDR3 DNA reads TGTGCCAGCAGTTACTCGGGAGGTCCACACAATGAGCAGTTCTTC. This gives the protein CASSYSGGPHNEQFF.

The chain combines TRBV19 with TRBJ1-5; the D is unclear. Germline V lookup: CDR1 LNHDA, CDR2 SQIVND (reference sequence). V was clipped by 5 bases and J by 0 bases, with 11 bases between them. CDR3 length equals 15 residues. The CDR3 DNA follows: TGTGCCAGTAGTGCCTATGCCTATAGCAATCAGCCCCAGCATTTT. It yields the protein CASSAYAYSNQPQHF.

This clonotype has a count of ten or more. V gene TRBV27 combines with J gene TRBJ1-2; a possible D gene is TRBD1 (5 bases). The CDR3 contains 13 residues. Germline V gene data show CDR1 as MNHEY and CDR2 as SMNVEV (reference sequence). V lost 8 bases to trimming and J lost 4 bases, with 14 bases between them. CDR3 bases: TGTGCCAGCGGGGCGAGGGACTCCTATGGCTACACCTTC. This codes for CASGARDSYGYTF.

This clonotype was detected a few times. This CDR3 is CASSLTGQASDTQYF. DNA of the CDR3: TGTGCCAGCAGTTTAACGGGACAGGCATCGGATACGCAGTATTTT. The chain carries TRBV28 and TRBJ2-3; 8 positions agree with TRBD1. Germline V gives CDR1 MDHEN, CDR2 SYDVKM. V shed 2 bases, J shed 6 bases, and the junction held 7 bases outside the gene matches. This CDR3 comprises 15 residues. The variable domain in full, completed from reference TRBV28 and TRBJ2-3, reads DVKVTQSSRYLVKRTGEKVFLECVQDMDHENMFWYRQDPGLGLRLIYFSYDVKMKEKGDIPEGYSVSREKKERFSLILESASTNQTSMYLCASSLTGQASDTQYFGPGTRLTVL.

Ten or more counts support this clonotype. The rearrangement joins TRBV2 to TRBJ1-2; D gene ambiguous. The germline gives CDR1 SNHLY, CDR2 FYNNEI. The V and J ends lost 6 bases and 4 bases respectively, with 12 bases between them. CDR3 size: 13 residues. The CDR3 here is CASRSDGSYGYTF. The CDR3 region has the DNA TGTGCCAGCAGGTCGGACGGGAGCTATGGCTACACCTTC.

Concerning this clonotype: One end of the junction does not line up with germline, which may come from a read error. The chain recombines TRBV7-6 with TRBJ2-7, with 11 bases fitting TRBD2. Germline V gives CDR1 SGHVS, CDR2 FNYEAQ. The CDR3 consists of 14 residues. CDR3 coding DNA: TGTGCCAGCAGTCTAGCGGGGGGATCATACGAGCTGTACTTC. It codes for CASSLAGGSYELYF. Full variable domain (missing parts from reference TRBV7-6 and TRBJ2-7): GAGVSQSPRYKVTKRGQDVALRCDPISGHVSLYWYRQALGQGPEFLTYFNYEAQQDKSGLPNDRFSAERPEGSISTLTIQRTEQRDSAMYRCASSLAGGSYELYFGPGTRLTVT.

By share, this clonotype ranks as medium-sized. The gene calls are TRBV7-3 and TRBJ1-6; D is unresolved. The V gene's germline CDR1 is SGHTA and CDR2 FQGTGA. Deletions cut 1 base from V and 6 bases from J, with 7 bases between. The CDR3 runs to 14 residues. This CDR3 reads CASSLNPGNSPLHF. The CDR3 DNA sequence: TGTGCCAGCAGCTTAAACCCGGGTAATTCACCCCTCCACTTT.

This clonotype occurred many times. The chain is built from TRBV9 and TRBJ2-5; 7 bases map to TRBD1. Germline lookup yields CDR1 SGDLS and CDR2 YYNGEE. The CDR3 has 11 amino acids. The ends lost 9 bases at V and 3 bases at J; junction bases unmatched: 2. In nucleotides, the CDR3 is TGTGCCACAGGGACAGAAGAGACCCAGTACTTC. Translating gives CATGTEETQYF.

This clonotype was counted ten times or more. The V and J genes are TRBV5-1 and TRBJ1-2; 7 nucleotides line up with TRBD1. There are 14 residues in the CDR3. The germline V gene encodes CDR1 SGHRS and CDR2 YFSETQ. J was trimmed by 2 bases and V by 2 bases; bases with no gene match: 3. The CDR3 sequence: CASSLGTENYGYTF. The CDR3 DNA reads TGCGCCAGCAGCTTAGGGACAGAGAACTATGGCTACACCTTC.

The J gene is TRBJ1-2, the V gene TRBV9; TRBD1 matches 10 bases. Trimming took 4 bases from V and 4 from J; bases not matched to a gene: 4. The CDR3 extends over 14 amino acids. The germline gives CDR1 SGDLS, CDR2 YYNGEE. The CDR3 DNA is TGTGCCAGCAGCCCGGACAGGGGGACCTATGGCTACACCTTC. This gives the protein CASSPDRGTYGYTF.

This rearrangement joins TRBV7-9 to TRBJ2-7; 10 bases fit TRBD1. Germline-derived CDR1 and CDR2 are SEHNR and FQNEAQ (reference sequence). J gave up 6 bases and V 3 bases, and 5 bases lay outside the gene matches. This CDR3 is 14 amino acids long. CDR3 in DNA: TGTGCCAGCAGCTTTACCGGGACAGGGGTCGAGCAGTACTTC. This translates into CASSFTGTGVEQYF.

The chain is built from TRBV24-1 and TRBJ2-1; D may be TRBD2 (5 bases). In germline, CDR1 is KGHDR, CDR2 SFDVKD. The CDR3 has 11 residues. V shed 4 bases and J shed 9 bases, with 6 bases lying between them. CDR3 coding DNA: TGTGCCACCAGTGAGGGAGCTGAGCAGTTCTTC. Its protein is CATSEGAEQFF.

This clonotype was observed at least ten times. The chain recombines TRBV27 with TRBJ1-2, with a tentative D call TRBD1 (6 bases). Trimming left V 5 bases short and J 3 bases short, with 13 bases between. There are 14 residues in the CDR3. Germline V gene data show CDR1 as MNHEY and CDR2 as SMNVEV (reference sequence). This CDR3 is CASSPGQTYYGYTF. Written as DNA, the CDR3 is TGTGCCAGCAGTCCCGGACAGACTTACTATGGCTACACCTTC.

This clonotype was found many times. The chain joins TRBV27 to TRBJ1-4; no reliable D call. Germline loops: CDR1 MNHEY, CDR2 SMNVEV (reference sequence). Trimming removed 3 bases from V and 8 bases from J, with 16 bases in between. The CDR3 has 15 amino acids. The CDR3 loop is CASSFQATSGEKLFF. CDR3 nucleotide sequence: TGTGCCAGCAGTTTTCAGGCCACCTCGGGAGAAAAACTGTTTTTT.

This clonotype has ten or more counts. The CDR3 loop reads CSVEVRQGVYGYTF. As DNA, the CDR3 is TGCAGCGTTGAAGTGAGGCAGGGGGTGTATGGCTACACCTTC. The rearrangement joins TRBV29-1 to TRBJ1-2, with 7 bases lining up with TRBD1. Germline V gives CDR1 SQVTM, CDR2 ANQGSEA. Trimming removed 1 base from V and 5 bases from J; junction bases left unmatched: 7. The length of the CDR3 is 14 residues.

This sequence joins TRBV20-1 and TRBJ1-2, with D hard to call. This CDR3 spans 15 amino acids. Germline V lookup: CDR1 DFQATT, CDR2 SNEGSKA (reference sequence). For the CDR3, the DNA is TGCAGGGGCAAAAGGAGGGCAACAGAATCCTATGGCTACACCTTC. Its translation is CRGKRRATESYGYTF.

This clonotype has a count of ten or more. V is TRBV20-1 and J is TRBJ1-6, with TRBD1 as a possible D gene (5 bases). From germline, CDR1 is DFQATT and CDR2 SNEGSKA (reference sequence). The CDR3 runs to 15 residues. Trimming shortened V by 0 bases and J by 5 bases, and 11 bases separated the two germline ends. The CDR3 coding sequence is TGCAGTGCTAGAGAGCCCCAGGGAGATAATTCACCCCTCCACTTT. This sequence encodes CSAREPQGDNSPLHF.

This clonotype was seen at least ten times. The rearrangement joins TRBV9 to TRBJ2-5; no clear D. Germline V lookup: CDR1 SGDLS, CDR2 YYNGEE. This CDR3 has 15 amino acids. Trimming took off 4 bases at V and 0 bases at J, with 13 bases between the two ends. The CDR3 loop reads CASSKVGSNQETQYF. The CDR3 DNA follows: TGTGCCAGCAGCAAAGTCGGCAGCAACCAAGAGACCCAGTACTTC.

This clonotype ranks as medium-sized. The chain is built from TRBV5-1 and TRBJ1-1; D might be TRBD1 (6 bases). Trimming stripped 2 bases from V and 0 bases from J, with 14 bases between. CDR3 length equals 16 residues. Germline CDR1 SGHRS, CDR2 YFSETQ. Written as DNA, the CDR3 is TGCGCCAGCAGCTTTCAGGGGATCTCCCTGAACACTGAAGCTTTCTTT. Residues: CASSFQGISLNTEAFF.

J is TRBJ2-2 and V is TRBV10-2, with unresolved D. In germline, CDR1 is WSHSY, CDR2 SAAADI. Trimming left V 2 bases short and J 1 base short, with 5 bases between. This CDR3 is built from 14 residues. The CDR3 DNA reads as TGCGCCAGCAGTGAGCCCGAGAACACCGGGGAGCTGTTTTTT. It specifies CASSEPENTGELFF.